This TCR beta chain comes out of a study of cytomegalovirus exposure and HLA in healthy donors. PCR involved 60 Vbeta and 13 Jbeta primers. Sequenced by immunoSEQ multiplex PCR; TCRdb stores in-frame clones only, minus some. Counted here are roughly 86,000 clones, around three fifths occurring once; the ten biggest clones make up roughly 3.9%. The CDR3 loop spans 17 amino acids. Looked up from germline, CDR1 is SQVTM and CDR2 is ANQGSEA. With V trimmed by 2 bases and J by 3 bases, 12 bases remained unmatched. The sequenced material came from PBMCs. This TCR came from a man aged 25 to 45 in good health and CMV-seronegative. The V and J genes are TRBV29-1 and TRBJ2-1; 8 positions match TRBD1. CDR3 region: CSVESRDRFTIYNEQFF. The CDR3 coding sequence is TGCAGCGTTGAATCAAGGGACAGGTTCACTATCTACAATGAGCAGTTCTTC.